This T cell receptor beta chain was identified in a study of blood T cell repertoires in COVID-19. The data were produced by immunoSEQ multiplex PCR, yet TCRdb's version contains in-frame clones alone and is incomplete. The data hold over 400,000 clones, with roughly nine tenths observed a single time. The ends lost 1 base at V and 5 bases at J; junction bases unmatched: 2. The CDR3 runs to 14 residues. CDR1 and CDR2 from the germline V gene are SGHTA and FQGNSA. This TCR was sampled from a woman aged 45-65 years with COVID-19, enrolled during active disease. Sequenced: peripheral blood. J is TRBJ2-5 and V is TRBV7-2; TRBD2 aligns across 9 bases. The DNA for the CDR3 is TGTGCCAGCAGCTTAGGCGGGGGGGCCGAGACCCAGTACTTC. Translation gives CASSLGGGAETQYF.